The 27 T cell receptor beta chains below come from one sample, sequenced in a study of T cell responses to AZD1222 COVID-19 vaccine. This table comes from immunoSEQ multiplex PCR, and its TCRdb copy is limited to in-frame clones, with some not included. The data show under 200,000 clones, around 93% seen once. The sequencing here drew on peripheral blood, taken on day 0 of AZD1222 vaccination. The receptors derive from an adult in good health.

The gene calls are TRBV27 and TRBJ1-5; 8 positions agree with TRBD1. The CDR3 totals 15 residues. Trimming cost V 6 bases and J 4 bases; bases outside gene matches: 8. CDR1 is MNHEY and CDR2 is SMNVEV in the germline V gene (reference sequence). CDR3 protein: CASSPDRAVNQPQHF. The CDR3 DNA follows: TGTGCCAGCAGCCCGGACAGGGCCGTGAATCAGCCCCAGCATTTT.

The chain's CDR3 is CASSPAGGVGNTIYF. The CDR3 region has the DNA TGTGCCAGCAGCCCAGCGGGCGGGGTCGGAAACACCATATATTTT. The chain has TRBV9 and TRBJ1-3; D is uncertain. Germline CDR1 reads SGDLS; CDR2 reads YYNGEE. The CDR3 spans 15 residues. Trimming stripped 4 bases from V and 4 bases from J, with 15 bases between.

This clone appeared once. This chain uses TRBV5-1 with TRBJ2-1; 8 positions agree with TRBD2. Germline V gives CDR1 SGHRS, CDR2 YFSETQ. This CDR3 has 13 residues. V dropped 5 bases and J dropped 8; count of bases not matched to a gene: 6. CDR3 nucleotides: TGCGCCAGCAGGGTAGCGGGATTGTATGAGCAGTTCTTC. Protein: CASRVAGLYEQFF. Full variable domain (outside the CDR3, taken from reference TRBV5-1 and TRBJ2-1): KAGVTQTPRYLIKTRGQQVTLSCSPISGHRSVSWYQQTPGQGLQFLFEYFSETQRNKGNFPGRFSGRQFSNSRSEMNVSTLELGDSALYLCASRVAGLYEQFFGPGTRLTVL.

This clone is a singleton in its sample. The V and J genes are TRBV7-9 and TRBJ1-3; 8 bases fit TRBD1. The CDR3 extends over 16 amino acids. J lost 2 bases, V lost 5 bases, and 8 bases had no gene match. The V gene's germline CDR1 is SEHNR and CDR2 FQNEAQ (reference sequence). The CDR3 DNA follows: TGTGCCAGCAGCCCTGGACAGGGAGGGACTGGAAACACCATATATTTT. This codes for CASSPGQGGTGNTIYF.

This chain joins TRBV9 and TRBJ2-1; 8 nucleotides align to TRBD2. Trimming cost V 3 bases and J 7 bases; bases outside gene matches: 18. The CDR3 extends over 18 amino acids. CDR1 is SGDLS and CDR2 is YYNGEE in the germline V gene. The CDR3 DNA follows: TGTGCCAGCAGCGGTGGACTCCGGCGGGAGGCTCCGTGGAATGAGCAGTTCTTC. The encoded protein is CASSGGLRREAPWNEQFF.

The chain links TRBV28 to TRBJ2-7; 7 bases map to TRBD2. This CDR3 is 13 amino acids long. With V trimmed by 6 bases and J by 1 base, 3 bases remained unmatched. Germline CDR1 MDHEN, CDR2 SYDVKM. CDR3 protein: CASSRTRSYEQYF. The CDR3 nucleotides read TGTGCCAGCAGCCGGACTAGATCCTACGAGCAGTACTTC.

This chain joins TRBV10-2 and TRBJ1-1; TRBD1 agrees at 9 bases. The germline gives CDR1 WSHSY, CDR2 SAAADI. The CDR3 is 13 residues long. J was trimmed by 9 bases and V by 2 bases; bases with no gene match: 4. CDR3 protein: CASSEGTGRKAFF. The CDR3, as DNA: TGCGCCAGCAGTGAGGGGACAGGGCGAAAAGCTTTCTTT.

The genes are TRBV6-1 and TRBJ1-5; unclear D gene. The germline gives CDR1 MNHNS, CDR2 SASEGT. The CDR3 extends over 15 amino acids. The V and J ends lost 2 bases and 7 bases respectively, with 15 bases between them. As DNA, the CDR3 is TGTGCCAGCAGTGAAAGCTGGGGAGGAAGACAGCCCCAGCATTTT. This encodes CASSESWGGRQPQHF.

This CDR3 is CASSVSTVDQPQHF. Here the CDR3 DNA reads TGTGCCAGCAGCGTATCCACCGTTGATCAGCCCCAGCATTTT. V is TRBV9 and J is TRBJ1-5; no reliable D call. Germline-derived CDR1 and CDR2 are SGDLS and YYNGEE. Between the trimmed V and J ends, which lost 1 base and 5 bases, there was a span of 10 bases. The CDR3 is 14 residues long.

The chain employs TRBV6-5 and TRBJ1-1; a weak D match, TRBD1 (5 bases). V gave up 0 bases and J gave up 5 bases, with 10 bases separating them. Per the germline V gene, CDR1 is MNHEY and CDR2 is SVGAGI. There are 14 residues in the CDR3. The CDR3 bases are TGTGCCAGCAGTTACTCCCCCAGGGAAACTGAAGCTTTCTTT. It translates to CASSYSPRETEAFF.

The chain has TRBV28 and TRBJ1-5; unclear D gene. Trimming shortened V by 3 bases and J by 2 bases, and 14 bases separated the two germline ends. The CDR3 loop spans 16 amino acids. The germline V gene encodes CDR1 MDHEN and CDR2 SYDVKM. The chain's CDR3 is CASSLLGISGNQPQHF. Written as DNA, the CDR3 is TGTGCCAGCAGTTTGTTGGGGATTTCGGGCAATCAGCCCCAGCATTTT.

CDR3 DNA: TGTGCCAGCTCACCAGTGTCGGGACTAGCCTTTGAGCAGTACTTC. It is translated as CASSPVSGLAFEQYF. The chain couples TRBV18 to TRBJ2-7; 9 positions agree with TRBD2. This CDR3 has 15 residues. The trim removed 2 bases at V and 7 bases at J, leaving 9 bases unmatched. Germline CDR1 is KGHSH and CDR2 is LQKENI.

V and J are TRBV20-1 and TRBJ2-5; tentatively, D is TRBD1 or TRBD2 (5 bases each). This CDR3 contains 14 residues. Trimming removed 3 bases at V and 5 bases at J, with 16 bases between. Germline CDR1 reads DFQATT; CDR2 reads SNEGSKA (reference sequence). The CDR3 sequence is CSASLPGAGETQYF. Here the CDR3 DNA reads TGCAGTGCTAGTCTTCCCGGGGCCGGGGAGACCCAGTACTTC.

The rearrangement links TRBV30 to TRBJ1-5, with D unresolved. CDR1 GTSNPN and CDR2 SVGIG come from the germline V gene (reference sequence). V was trimmed by 2 bases and J by 1 base, leaving 6 bases between them. This CDR3 is 13 amino acids long. CDR3 protein: CAWSKLSNQPQHF. DNA of the CDR3: TGTGCCTGGAGTAAGTTAAGCAATCAGCCCCAGCATTTT.

The chain recombines TRBV6-1 with TRBJ1-6; 7 positions match TRBD1. J lost 10 bases, V lost 4 bases, and 13 bases had no gene match. CDR3 length: 16 amino acids. Germline values: CDR1 MNHNS, CDR2 SASEGT. In nucleotides, the CDR3 is TGTGCCAGCAGTGCGGGCCCCCGGACAGGACAATCACCCCTCCACTTT. This gives the protein CASSAGPRTGQSPLHF.

In nucleotides, the CDR3 is TGCGCCAGCAGCCAATCGGGACAACCTTTTAATTCACCCCTCCACTTT. Protein product: CASSQSGQPFNSPLHF. The chain combines TRBV4-1 with TRBJ1-6; tentative D call: TRBD1 (6 bases). The V end lost 2 bases, the J end lost 6 bases, and 14 bases lay between the germline ends. The germline gives CDR1 MGHRA, CDR2 YSYEKL. This CDR3 region has 16 residues.

This chain joins TRBV18 and TRBJ2-7; TRBD2 matches 9 bases. The germline V gene encodes CDR1 KGHSH and CDR2 LQKENI. This CDR3 contains 15 residues. The ends lost 4 bases at V and 5 bases at J; junction bases unmatched: 9. In DNA, the CDR3 is TGTGCCAGCTCACTCGGGACTAGCCTTGGGAACGAGCAGTACTTC. This sequence encodes CASSLGTSLGNEQYF.

This clone occurred once. CDR3 sequence (DNA): TGTGCCACCAGCAGAGGCCGGACAGGGTATAATGAGCAGTTCTTC. It is translated as CATSRGRTGYNEQFF. The J gene is TRBJ2-1, the V gene TRBV15; 8 bases agree with TRBD1. Losses at the gene ends were 1 base for V and 7 bases for J; bases not matched to a gene: 6. The germline gives CDR1 LNHNV, CDR2 YYDKDF (reference sequence). This CDR3 contains 15 residues. Based on the CDR3 plus reference TRBV15 and TRBJ2-1, the full variable domain is DAMVIQNPRYQVTQFGKPVTLSCSQTLNHNVMYWYQQKSSQAPKLLFHYYDKDFNNEADTPDNFQSRRPNTSFCFLDIRSPGLGDTAMYLCATSRGRTGYNEQFFGPGTRLTVL.

J is TRBJ2-1 and V is TRBV11-2; TRBD2 agrees at 10 bases. Germline CDR1 and CDR2: SGHAT and FQNNGV. V trimming: 6 bases; J trimming: 8 bases; junction bases outside the gene matches: 10. This CDR3 region has 15 residues. The DNA for the CDR3 is TGTGCCAGCAGGACCCTTATAGCGGGAGGTTATGAGCAGTTCTTC. Protein product: CASRTLIAGGYEQFF.

V usage is TRBV5-6 and J usage is TRBJ1-2; D unclear. The length of the CDR3 is 12 residues. The V gene lost 4 bases and the J gene lost 0 bases, with 4 bases spanning the gap. CDR1 and CDR2 from the germline V gene are SGHDT and YYEEEE. CDR3 nucleotide sequence: TGTGCCAGCAGCGACACTAACTATGGCTACACCTTC. This sequence encodes CASSDTNYGYTF.

The chain joins TRBV3-1 (or the pseudogene TRBV3-2) to TRBJ2-5; D call uncertain. Germline CDR1 LGHDT, CDR2 YNNKEL (reference sequence). V was clipped by 1 base and J by 2 bases, with 2 bases between them. The CDR3 sequence is 12 residues long. CDR3 sequence (DNA): TGTGCCAGCAGCCAAGCTCAAGAGACCCAGTACTTC. Protein product: CASSQAQETQYF.

J is TRBJ1-2 and V is TRBV5-4; 7 nucleotides match TRBD1. This CDR3 region has 14 residues. Germline V gene sequence: CDR1 SGHNT, CDR2 YYREEE (reference sequence). Trimming cost V 6 bases and J 8 bases; bases outside gene matches: 13. The CDR3 DNA reads TGTGCCAGCATGCAGACAGGGAGAGGGCTGGGCTACACCTTC. It is translated as CASMQTGRGLGYTF.

The V and J genes are TRBV10-3 and TRBJ1-2, with D hard to call. Germline V lookup: CDR1 ENHRY, CDR2 SYGVKD. This CDR3 is built from 16 residues. Trimming took off 4 bases at V and 7 bases at J, with 22 bases between the two ends. CDR3: CAISAQIAPAEGGYTF. The DNA for the CDR3 is TGTGCCATCAGTGCCCAAATCGCGCCCGCCGAGGGTGGCTACACCTTC.

This chain joins TRBV11-2 and TRBJ1-1, with 9 bases matching TRBD1. The CDR3 has 17 amino acids. CDR1 is SGHAT, CDR2 FQNNGV, per germline. V trimming: 5 bases; J trimming: 4 bases; junction bases outside the gene matches: 14. CDR3: CASSPWLPGQGRTEAFF. In nucleotides, the CDR3 is TGTGCCAGCAGCCCATGGCTCCCGGGACAGGGTCGCACTGAAGCTTTCTTT.

The V call is TRBV5-1, the J call TRBJ1-1, with D unresolved. The CDR3 has 14 residues. Germline V CDR1 and CDR2: SGHRS, YFSETQ. V was clipped by 6 bases and J by 1 base, with 13 bases between them. The CDR3 spells CASTPGPANTEAFF. The DNA for the CDR3 is TGCGCCAGCACACCCGGGCCGGCGAACACTGAAGCTTTCTTT.

This rearrangement joins TRBV19 to TRBJ2-1; perhaps TRBD2 as D (5 bases). This CDR3 region has 11 residues. The germline V gene has CDR1 LNHDA and CDR2 SQIVND (reference sequence). V was shortened by 7 bases and J by 9 bases, with 10 bases between the two germline ends. CDR3 loop: CASNWAGEQFF. CDR3 bases: TGTGCCAGTAATTGGGCGGGTGAGCAGTTCTTC.

The genes are TRBV6-5 and TRBJ2-3, with D possibly being TRBD1 (5 bases). CDR3 size: 15 residues. Germline lookup yields CDR1 MNHEY and CDR2 SVGAGI. V dropped 6 bases and J dropped 2 bases, with 15 bases sitting between them. The CDR3 loop is CASRIGRTFTDTQYF. The CDR3 DNA reads TGTGCCAGCAGGATCGGGCGGACATTCACAGATACGCAGTATTTT.